The sequence of this T cell receptor beta chain was determined in a study of T cells in localized non-small cell lung cancer. Broader study findings: Among the tissues sampled, uninvolved adjacent lung had the highest T cell clonality, above tumor.

Only in-frame clones appear in the TCRdb table, and some are missing; sequencing was by immunoSEQ multiplex PCR. The top ten hold approximately 5.6% of the sample, which has some 56,000 clones, just over 85% seen once. About this clone: Its antigen is as yet unknown. An end of the junction differs from the germline gene, which may be a read error. At the DNA level, this CDR3 is encoded by other sequences in the same sample as well.

The CDR3 extends over 15 amino acids. In germline, CDR1 is LGHNA, CDR2 YSLEER. The material was peripheral blood, obtained before any cancer treatment. The chain employs TRBV4-3 and TRBJ2-5; unclear D gene. The TCR comes from a woman aged 40-75 years with stage I lung adenocarcinoma. The CDR3 here is CASSQDMGRRETQYF. In DNA form, the CDR3 reads TGCGCCAGCAGCCAAGATATGGGCCGACGAGAGACTCAGTACTTC.